A single sample is the source of the 15 T cell receptor beta chains below, sequenced in a study of blood T cell repertoires in COVID-19. The table came from immunoSEQ multiplex PCR; TCRdb's copy has only in-frame clones and leaves some out. This table has fewer than 250,000 clones, about 85% appearing once. The sequencing input was peripheral blood. The receptors here all came from a man aged 35 to 55 with acute or convalescent COVID-19.

The V gene is TRBV30, the J gene TRBJ2-5; D is perhaps TRBD2 (5 bases). Per germline, CDR1 GTSNPN and CDR2 SVGIG (reference sequence). This CDR3 region has 13 residues. V lost 1 base and J lost 5, with 11 bases in between. CDR3: CAWSAGYGETQYF. CDR3 sequence (DNA): TGTGCCTGGAGTGCGGGGTATGGGGAGACCCAGTACTTC.

The chain employs TRBV11-3 and TRBJ2-5; possibly TRBD2 for D (5 bases). The ends were cut back, 5 bases at V and 3 bases at J, with 13 bases in the middle. The germline V gene has CDR1 SGHNT and CDR2 YENEEA. This CDR3 comprises 14 residues. CDR3: CASSQSGTKETQYF. For the CDR3, the DNA is TGTGCCAGCAGCCAGAGCGGAACTAAAGAGACCCAGTACTTC.

The rearrangement uses TRBV27 and TRBJ1-2; 10 positions agree with TRBD1. The germline V gene encodes CDR1 MNHEY and CDR2 SMNVEV (reference sequence). The length of the CDR3 is 15 residues. The ends lost 5 bases at V and 5 bases at J; junction bases unmatched: 8. The CDR3 region has the DNA TGTGCCAGCAGTCTAGACAGGGGGCTAGAGTATGGCTACACCTTC. Residues: CASSLDRGLEYGYTF.

The chain links TRBV2 to TRBJ1-2, with TRBD1 identical over 10 bases. CDR1 and CDR2 from the germline V gene are SNHLY and FYNNEI. The ends lost 6 bases at V and 3 bases at J; junction bases unmatched: 4. The CDR3 covers 14 residues. CDR3 in amino acids: CASSRQGADYGYTF. The CDR3 DNA is TGTGCCAGCAGCCGACAGGGGGCAGACTATGGCTACACCTTC.

This clone has only one observation. The chain has TRBV28 and TRBJ2-7; D perhaps matches TRBD1 (6 bases). Trimming cost V 6 bases and J 0 bases, with 18 bases left between them. Germline CDR1 and CDR2: MDHEN and SYDVKM. The CDR3 contains 16 residues. The CDR3 nucleotides read TGTGCCAGCAGCCCGATAAGGCCAGGGGCCTCCTACGAGCAGTACTTC. Translating it yields CASSPIRPGASYEQYF.

The chain carries TRBV28 and TRBJ2-7; TRBD1 aligns across 11 bases. The ends lost 3 bases at V and 6 bases at J; junction bases unmatched: 7. The CDR3 consists of 15 residues. Per germline, CDR1 MDHEN and CDR2 SYDVKM. The DNA for the CDR3 is TGTGCCAGCAGTTTTACCGGGACAGGGGGGGGCGAGCAGTACTTC. Protein: CASSFTGTGGGEQYF.

The chain uses TRBV20-1 and TRBJ1-2; no reliable D call. This CDR3 spans 10 amino acids. V was cut by 3 bases and J by 3 bases, with 2 bases left in between. Germline loops: CDR1 DFQATT, CDR2 SNEGSKA (reference sequence). Here the CDR3 DNA reads TGCAGTGCTAGCGACTATGGCTACACCTTC. Amino acids: CSASDYGYTF.

This clone has just one count. The chain recombines TRBV7-2 with TRBJ1-2, with 7 bases matching TRBD1. The CDR3 totals 15 residues. V lost 3 bases, J lost 4 bases, and 8 bases stayed unmatched. The germline V gene encodes CDR1 SGHTA and CDR2 FQGNSA. Here the CDR3 DNA reads TGTGCCAGCAGCTTCCAGGCAGGGGGAGGCTATGGCTACACCTTC. Its protein product is CASSFQAGGGYGYTF.

The rearrangement uses TRBV3-1 (or the pseudogene TRBV3-2) and TRBJ2-7; D gene unclear. V shed 2 bases and J shed 2 bases, with 10 bases lying between them. This CDR3 region has 14 residues. CDR1 and CDR2 (germline): LGHDT, YNNKEL (reference sequence). CDR3 sequence (DNA): TGTGCCAGCAGCCAAAACTGGCTAGCCTACGAGCAGTACTTC. Translating gives CASSQNWLAYEQYF.

The chain combines TRBV2 with TRBJ1-4, with 8 bases aligning to TRBD1. The CDR3 extends over 14 amino acids. After removal of 8 bases from V and 8 bases from J, the junction contained 10 bases not matched to a gene. CDR1 and CDR2 (germline): SNHLY, FYNNEI. The CDR3 protein is CASARQGSLEKLFF. The CDR3 nucleotides are TGTGCCAGCGCCAGACAGGGGAGTTTGGAAAAACTGTTTTTT.

The genes are TRBV4-1 and TRBJ1-2; D is unclear. The germline V and J ends were trimmed by 1 base and 1 base, with 10 bases remaining between them. The CDR3 sequence is 15 residues long. Germline CDR1 is MGHRA and CDR2 is YSYEKL. CDR3 protein: CASSQAEGGNYGYTF. The DNA of the CDR3 is TGCGCCAGCAGCCAAGCGGAGGGAGGTAACTATGGCTACACCTTC.

This clone was seen at least ten times. V gene TRBV7-9 combines with J gene TRBJ2-1, with D perhaps TRBD1 (6 bases). Germline values: CDR1 SEHNR, CDR2 FQNEAQ (reference sequence). V shed 5 bases and J shed 6 bases, with 11 bases lying between them. The CDR3 is made up of 13 amino acids. CDR3: CASSLTGANEQFF. The CDR3 DNA is TGTGCCAGCAGCCTGACAGGAGCCAATGAGCAGTTCTTC.

Points on this clone: The same CDR3 arises from other DNA sequences in this sample as well. The gene calls are TRBV5-4 and TRBJ2-7, with D perhaps matching TRBD1 (5 bases). Germline V gives CDR1 SGHNT, CDR2 YYREEE (reference sequence). CDR3 length: 15 amino acids. V was clipped by 0 bases and J by 0 bases, with 10 bases between them. Here the CDR3 reads CASSLEGVSSYEQYF. The CDR3 DNA sequence: TGTGCCAGCAGCTTGGAAGGGGTTAGCTCCTACGAGCAGTACTTC.

The V call is TRBV7-9, the J call TRBJ2-1; no clear D gene. The CDR3 loop spans 16 amino acids. The V end lost 4 bases, the J end lost 0 bases, and 13 bases lay between the germline ends. From germline, CDR1 is SEHNR and CDR2 FQNEAQ (reference sequence). CDR3 sequence: CASSSLPLSSYNEQFF. The CDR3 DNA is TGTGCCAGCAGCTCCCTCCCGTTGAGCTCCTACAATGAGCAGTTCTTC.

The V gene is TRBV28, the J gene TRBJ2-4, with 10 nucleotides matching TRBD1. CDR1 is MDHEN and CDR2 is SYDVKM in the germline V gene. The CDR3 sequence is 19 residues long. Unmatched junction bases numbered 10, after V lost 2 bases and J lost 0 bases. The CDR3 reads CASSLVGQGEPIAKNIQYF. In nucleotides, the CDR3 is TGTGCCAGCAGTTTAGTAGGACAGGGGGAACCTATAGCCAAAAACATTCAGTACTTC.